The sequence of this T cell receptor (beta chain) was determined in a study of identical twins. TCRdb itself ran the 5' RACE reads through MiXCR, one entry per CDR3 protein. The sample records about 790,000 distinct CDR3 sequences, approximately 18% being singletons. In its sample, this clonotype was seen a few times. Trimming took off 5 bases at V and 9 bases at J, with 22 bases between the two ends. The CDR3 has 14 amino acids. From germline, CDR1 is DFQATT and CDR2 SNEGSKA (reference sequence). These same records also appear under a second study, on T cells expressing NK-cell markers.

The origin of this receptor is a woman under 30 in good health. Sequences were obtained from PBMCs. The rearrangement links TRBV20-1 to TRBJ2-5, with a weak D call TRBD1 (5 bases). The CDR3 protein is CSAQQTQGIGSQYF. The DNA of the CDR3 is TGCAGTGCTCAACAGACTCAGGGTATAGGGTCCCAGTACTTC.